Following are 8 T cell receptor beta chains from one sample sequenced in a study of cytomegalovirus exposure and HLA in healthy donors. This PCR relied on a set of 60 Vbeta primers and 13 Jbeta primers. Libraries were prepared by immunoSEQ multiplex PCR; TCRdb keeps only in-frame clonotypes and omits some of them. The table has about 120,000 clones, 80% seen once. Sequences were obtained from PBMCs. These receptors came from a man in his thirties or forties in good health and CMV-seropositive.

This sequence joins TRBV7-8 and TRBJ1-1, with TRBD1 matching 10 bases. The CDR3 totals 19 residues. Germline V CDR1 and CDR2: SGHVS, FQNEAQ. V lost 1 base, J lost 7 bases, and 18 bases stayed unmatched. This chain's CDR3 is CASSLVFPSGDRGQVEAFF. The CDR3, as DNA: TGTGCCAGCAGCTTAGTTTTCCCTTCGGGTGACAGGGGGCAGGTTGAAGCTTTCTTT.

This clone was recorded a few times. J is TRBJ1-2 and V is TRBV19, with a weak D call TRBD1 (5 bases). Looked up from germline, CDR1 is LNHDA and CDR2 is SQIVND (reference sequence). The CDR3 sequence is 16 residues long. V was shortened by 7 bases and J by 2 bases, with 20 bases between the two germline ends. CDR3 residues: CASKPFGGANNYGYTF. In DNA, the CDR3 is TGTGCCAGTAAGCCTTTTGGAGGGGCGAACAACTATGGCTACACCTTC.

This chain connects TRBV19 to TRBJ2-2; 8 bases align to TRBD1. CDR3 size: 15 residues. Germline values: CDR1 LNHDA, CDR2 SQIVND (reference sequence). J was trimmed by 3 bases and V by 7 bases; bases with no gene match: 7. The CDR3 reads CASTRTGIYTGELFF. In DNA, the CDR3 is TGTGCCAGTACGAGGACAGGGATTTACACCGGGGAGCTGTTTTTT.

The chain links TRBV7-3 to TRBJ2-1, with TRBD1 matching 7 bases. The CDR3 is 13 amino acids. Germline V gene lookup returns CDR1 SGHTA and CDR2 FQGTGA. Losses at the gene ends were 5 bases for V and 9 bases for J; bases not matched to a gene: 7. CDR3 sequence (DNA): TGTGCCAGCAGCATACAGGGGAAGGGTGAGCAGTTCTTC. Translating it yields CASSIQGKGEQFF.

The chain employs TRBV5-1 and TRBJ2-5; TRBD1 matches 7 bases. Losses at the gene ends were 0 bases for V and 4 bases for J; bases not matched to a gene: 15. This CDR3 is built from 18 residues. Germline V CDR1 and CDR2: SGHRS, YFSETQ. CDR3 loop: CASSLEGRGRGKGETQYF. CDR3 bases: TGCGCCAGCAGCTTGGAGGGGCGAGGCAGGGGGAAAGGAGAGACCCAGTACTTC.

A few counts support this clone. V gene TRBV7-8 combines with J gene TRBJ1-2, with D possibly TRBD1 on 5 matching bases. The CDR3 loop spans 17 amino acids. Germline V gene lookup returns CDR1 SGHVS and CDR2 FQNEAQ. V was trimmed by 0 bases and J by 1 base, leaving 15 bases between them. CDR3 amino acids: CASSLATSWGGNYGYTF. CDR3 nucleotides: TGTGCCAGCAGCTTAGCGACCAGTTGGGGGGGTAACTATGGCTACACCTTC.

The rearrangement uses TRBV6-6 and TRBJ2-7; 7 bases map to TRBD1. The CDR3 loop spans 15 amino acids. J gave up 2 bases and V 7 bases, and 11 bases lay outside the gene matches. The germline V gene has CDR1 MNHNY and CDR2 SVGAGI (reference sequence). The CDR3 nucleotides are TGTGCCAGCACCCCGGATCGGGACAGCGCCTACGAGCAGTACTTC. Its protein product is CASTPDRDSAYEQYF.

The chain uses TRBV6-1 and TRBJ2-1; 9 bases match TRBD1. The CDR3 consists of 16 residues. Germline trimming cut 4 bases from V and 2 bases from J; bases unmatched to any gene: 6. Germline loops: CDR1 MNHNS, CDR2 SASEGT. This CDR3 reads CASSGDRQGAYNEQFF. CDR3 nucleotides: TGTGCCAGCAGTGGCGATCGACAGGGGGCCTACAATGAGCAGTTCTTC.